The 3 T cell receptor beta chains presented below share a single source sample, sequenced in a study of blood T cell repertoires in COVID-19 (TCRdb year 2020). Receptors were amplified or captured by the immunoSEQ multiplex PCR assay. This immuneACCESS table, as held by TCRdb, lists in-frame sequences with V and J called but not all clones. Of the missing ones, under half trace to an unresolved V gene in checked studies; the others have no known cause. A total of about 140,000 clones appear in this sample, roughly 80% of them only once. Jointly, the top ten make up approximately 3.8% of the sample. Input material: peripheral blood. These receptors were obtained from a woman in her fifties or sixties with acute or convalescent COVID-19.

The chain recombines TRBV5-1 with TRBJ1-1, with 7 bases that match TRBD1. The CDR3 is made up of 14 amino acids. V lost 6 bases, J lost 3 bases, and 8 bases stayed unmatched. CDR1 and CDR2 from the germline V gene are SGHRS and YFSETQ. In DNA form, the CDR3 reads TGCGCCAGCACCCAGGGACAGAGCTACACTGAAGCTTTCTTT. Its translation: CASTQGQSYTEAFF.

The J gene is TRBJ2-1, the V gene TRBV5-1; 10 nucleotides align to TRBD2. This CDR3 is 18 amino acids long. Germline CDR1 and CDR2: SGHRS and YFSETQ. V lost 0 bases to trimming and J lost 0 bases; unmatched junction nucleotides: 6. The CDR3 protein is CASSLGVAGGRSYNEQFF. CDR3 nucleotides: TGCGCCAGCAGCTTGGGGGTAGCGGGAGGTCGCTCCTACAATGAGCAGTTCTTC.

V usage is TRBV5-5 and J usage is TRBJ1-1, with D maybe TRBD1 (6 bases). V was trimmed by 1 base and J by 5 bases, leaving 12 bases between them. In germline, CDR1 is SGHKS, CDR2 YYEKEE (reference sequence). The CDR3 totals 14 residues. CDR3 sequence reads: CASSLKGGGTEAFF. The DNA of the CDR3 is TGTGCCAGCAGCTTGAAGGGAGGGGGGACTGAAGCTTTCTTT.